Presented here are 14 T cell receptor beta chains from one specimen sequenced in a study of blood T cell repertoires in COVID-19. The table came from immunoSEQ multiplex PCR; TCRdb's copy has only in-frame clones and leaves some out. The sample lists fewer than 200,000 clones, around 80% occurring once. Input material: peripheral blood. Every receptor here comes from a man in his fifties or sixties with acute or convalescent COVID-19.

The J gene is TRBJ2-7, the V gene TRBV5-1, with D perhaps TRBD2 (7 bases). Trimming took off 4 bases at V and 1 base at J, with 15 bases between the two ends. The CDR3 covers 15 residues. CDR1 is SGHRS and CDR2 is YFSETQ in the germline V gene. CDR3 DNA: TGCGCCAGCAGCCCTGGGGGGGGCCAGTCCTACGAGCAGTACTTC. Its protein product is CASSPGGGQSYEQYF.

The chain recombines TRBV4-1 with TRBJ2-5, with D possibly being TRBD2 (5 bases). The length of the CDR3 is 15 residues. V lost 0 bases and J lost 7, with 15 bases in between. Germline V gene lookup returns CDR1 MGHRA and CDR2 YSYEKL. The CDR3 DNA reads TGCGCCAGCAGCCAAGATGCGGACTGGAGGAGGACCCAGTACTTC. Its translation: CASSQDADWRRTQYF.

The chain has TRBV25-1 and TRBJ2-7; TRBD2 might be the D (7 bases). Germline CDR1 and CDR2: MGHDK and SYGVNS. Trimming left V 6 bases short and J 7 bases short, with 13 bases between. This CDR3 has 12 residues. CDR3 in amino acids: CASREGRGEQYF. CDR3 coding DNA: TGTGCCAGCAGGGAGGGGAGGGGGGAGCAGTACTTC.

The chain has TRBV5-4 and TRBJ1-1; D is possibly TRBD1 (5 bases). Germline CDR1 is SGHNT and CDR2 is YYREEE (reference sequence). CDR3 length: 13 amino acids. The V end was cut by 4 bases, the J end by 0 bases, with 7 bases between. The CDR3 DNA is TGTGCCAGCAGCACGACAGTGAACACTGAAGCTTTCTTT. This gives the protein CASSTTVNTEAFF.

This clone was detected a few times. The rearrangement joins TRBV18 to TRBJ1-1; the D gene is possibly TRBD1 (5 bases). Trimming took off 0 bases at V and 4 bases at J, with 15 bases between the two ends. CDR3 size: 16 residues. The germline gives CDR1 KGHSH, CDR2 LQKENI. The CDR3, as DNA: TGTGCCAGCTCACCACCGGCCAGGGCTACGGGCACTGAAGCTTTCTTT. It codes for CASSPPARATGTEAFF.

This rearrangement joins TRBV6-5 to TRBJ2-2, with 14 bases identical to TRBD2. With 6 bases clipped from V and 6 bases from J, the junction kept 3 bases outside the gene matches. CDR1 and CDR2 (germline): MNHEY, SVGAGI. There are 15 residues in the CDR3. The CDR3 DNA follows: TGTGCCAGCAGGACTAGCGGGGGGGGAGCCGGGGAGCTGTTTTTT. This codes for CASRTSGGGAGELFF.

The chain carries TRBV6-5 and TRBJ2-3; 7 bases are a match to TRBD2. Trimming at V came to 7 bases and at J to 0 bases, leaving 4 bases not matched to a gene. The V gene's germline CDR1 is MNHEY and CDR2 SVGAGI. CDR3 size: 14 residues. This CDR3 is CASKRDFSTDTQYF. The DNA for the CDR3 is TGTGCCAGCAAGCGGGACTTTAGCACAGATACGCAGTATTTT.

The CDR3 sequence is CASSAITFNTEAFF. The CDR3 DNA follows: TGTGCCAGCAGTGCGATAACATTCAACACTGAAGCTTTCTTT. The chain combines TRBV25-1 with TRBJ1-1; D not resolved. The CDR3 is 14 residues long. V was cut by 4 bases and J by 2 bases, with 11 bases left in between. CDR1 and CDR2 (germline): MGHDK, SYGVNS.

The V gene is TRBV24-1, the J gene TRBJ1-1; maybe TRBD1 (5 bases). Trimming removed 7 bases at V and 1 base at J, with 12 bases between. Germline CDR1 and CDR2: KGHDR and SFDVKD. The CDR3 is 14 amino acids. The CDR3 DNA is TGTGCCACCAGGGCCAGGGTCGGGAACACTGAAGCTTTCTTT. As protein: CATRARVGNTEAFF.

This clone was seen a handful of times. The rearrangement links TRBV6-5 to TRBJ2-1, with D uncertain. With 7 bases removed from V and 4 bases from J, the gap between germline ends came to 8 bases. This CDR3 comprises 12 residues. CDR1 and CDR2 (germline): MNHEY, SVGAGI. The CDR3 reads CASTDGYNEQFF. CDR3 in DNA: TGTGCCAGCACCGACGGGTACAATGAGCAGTTCTTC.

For the CDR3, the DNA is TGTGCCAGCAGTGAAGGGATAGGGGGACGGTATGGCTACACCTTC. This gives the protein CASSEGIGGRYGYTF. This chain uses TRBV25-1 with TRBJ1-2, with a tentative D call TRBD1 (6 bases). Trimming shortened V by 2 bases and J by 5 bases, and 15 bases separated the two germline ends. CDR1 and CDR2 from the germline V gene are MGHDK and SYGVNS. The CDR3 spans 15 residues.

The chain recombines TRBV10-3 with TRBJ2-5; D possibly corresponds to TRBD1 (6 bases). The CDR3 consists of 19 residues. Looked up from germline, CDR1 is ENHRY and CDR2 is SYGVKD. With 6 bases removed from V and 5 bases from J, the gap between germline ends came to 31 bases. DNA for the CDR3: TGTGCCATCAGCCCTTCGGCGATTACAGGGCCGATGACTGTGGAGACCCAGTACTTC. Translated: CAISPSAITGPMTVETQYF.

The V and J genes are TRBV1 and TRBJ2-3; TRBD1 is taken as the D call from the table, unchecked against the DNA. TRBV1 is listed as a pseudogene. The CDR3 is 19 residues long. The CDR3 sequence: CTSSQDLEGQGACTDTQYF. The CDR3 nucleotides read TGCACCAGCAGCCAAGATCTGGAAGGGCAGGGGGCCTGCACAGATACGCAGTATTTT.

The J gene is TRBJ1-1, the V gene TRBV6-2 or TRBV6-3, with TRBD1 as a possible D gene (6 bases). The CDR3 has 14 amino acids. Germline V gene data show CDR1 as MNHEY and CDR2 as SVGEGT. The V and J ends lost 4 bases and 5 bases respectively, with 14 bases between them. The CDR3 DNA reads TGTGCCAGCAGTTTTCCCAGGGGCGGTACTGAAGCTTTCTTT. This encodes CASSFPRGGTEAFF.